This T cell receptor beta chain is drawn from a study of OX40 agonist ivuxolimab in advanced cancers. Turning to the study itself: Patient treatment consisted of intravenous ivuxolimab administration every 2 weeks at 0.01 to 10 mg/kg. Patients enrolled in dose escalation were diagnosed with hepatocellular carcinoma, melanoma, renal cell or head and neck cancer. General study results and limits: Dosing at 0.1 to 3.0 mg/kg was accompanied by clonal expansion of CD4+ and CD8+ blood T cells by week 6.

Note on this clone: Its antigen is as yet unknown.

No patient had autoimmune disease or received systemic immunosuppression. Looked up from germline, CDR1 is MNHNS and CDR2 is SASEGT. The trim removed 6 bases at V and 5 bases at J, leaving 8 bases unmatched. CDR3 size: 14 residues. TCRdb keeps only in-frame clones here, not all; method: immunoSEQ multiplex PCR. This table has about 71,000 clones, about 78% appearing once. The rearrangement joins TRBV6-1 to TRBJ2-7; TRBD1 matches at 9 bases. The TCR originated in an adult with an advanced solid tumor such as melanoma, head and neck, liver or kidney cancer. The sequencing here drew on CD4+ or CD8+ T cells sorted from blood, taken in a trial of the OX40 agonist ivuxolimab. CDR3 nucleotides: TGTGCCAGCAGGTCCGGGACAGGGCTGCACGAGCAGTACTTC. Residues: CASRSGTGLHEQYF.